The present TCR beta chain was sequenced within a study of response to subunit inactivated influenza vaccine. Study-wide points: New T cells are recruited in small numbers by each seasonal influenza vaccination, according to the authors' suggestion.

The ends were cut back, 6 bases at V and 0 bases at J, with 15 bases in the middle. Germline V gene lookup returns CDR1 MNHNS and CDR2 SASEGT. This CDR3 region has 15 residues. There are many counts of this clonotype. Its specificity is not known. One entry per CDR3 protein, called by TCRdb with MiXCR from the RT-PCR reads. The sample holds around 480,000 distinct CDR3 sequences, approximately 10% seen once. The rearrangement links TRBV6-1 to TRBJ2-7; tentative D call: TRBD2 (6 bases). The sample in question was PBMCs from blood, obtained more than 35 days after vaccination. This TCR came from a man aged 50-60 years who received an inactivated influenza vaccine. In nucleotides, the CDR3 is TGTGCCAGCAGCTTCGGACTATCGAGCTCCTACGAGCAGTACTTC. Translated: CASSFGLSSSYEQYF.